A selection of T cell receptor beta chains follows, all from one sample in a study of blood T cell repertoires in COVID-19. Data came from immunoSEQ multiplex PCR; TCRdb stores just in-frame clones and leaves some out. The sample has around 400,000 clones, around 87% seen once. Sequenced input: peripheral blood. The receptors were gathered from a young woman with COVID-19, enrolled during active disease. The CDR3 runs from the conserved cysteine through the conserved F or W. D genes are given only for firm matches. Rows may omit the clone size; those that give it use once, few, many or a size class.

clone_size	cdr3_length	j_call	d_call	v_call	cdr3_nt	cdr3_aa
NA	18	TRBJ2-2	NA	TRBV24-1	TGTGCCACCAGTGACCAGCCGACTGGATTGACGAACACCGGGGAGCTGTTTTTT	CATSDQPTGLTNTGELFF
NA	15	TRBJ1-2	TRBD1	TRBV24-1	TGTGCCACCAGTGATTCCGGGACAGCGTCCTATGGCTACACCTTC	CATSDSGTASYGYTF
NA	15	TRBJ2-7	NA	TRBV9	TGTGCCAGCAGCTTATTCACTGGGAGCGCTTACGAGCAGTACTTC	CASSLFTGSAYEQYF
NA	16	TRBJ2-5	NA	TRBV5-1	TGCGCCAGCAGCTTGGAAGGTGCGGGCGTTCAAGAGACCCAGTACTTC	CASSLEGAGVQETQYF
NA	13	TRBJ1-2	NA	TRBV9	TGTGCCAGCAGCGTAGACGGGGGGTCTGGCTACACCTTC	CASSVDGGSGYTF
NA	15	TRBJ1-3	NA	TRBV11-2	TGTGCCAGCAGGGAACAGGGAGAAACTGGAAACACCATATATTTT	CASREQGETGNTIYF
NA	19	TRBJ2-7	TRBD2	TRBV4-1	TGCGCCAGCAGCCTCATTCGAGGACTAGCGGGCCCCCGGACCTACGAGCAGTACTTC	CASSLIRGLAGPRTYEQYF
NA	13	TRBJ2-1	NA	TRBV25-1	TGTGCCAGCAGTGACAGCTCCTACAATGAGCAGTTCTTC	CASSDSSYNEQFF
NA	16	TRBJ1-6	TRBD1	TRBV18	TGTGCCAGCTCCTCATCGACGGGACAGTATAATTCACCCCTCCACTTT	CASSSSTGQYNSPLHF
NA	16	TRBJ2-5	NA	TRBV10-2	TGCGCCAGCAGCCCTTGGGGCCCCCCGAGCCAAGAGACCCAGTACTTC	CASSPWGPPSQETQYF
NA	17	TRBJ2-5	TRBD1	TRBV5-1	TGCGCCAGCAGCCCGAGCCGGGACAGCTATTTCCAAGAGACCCAGTACTTC	CASSPSRDSYFQETQYF
NA	14	TRBJ2-1	TRBD2	TRBV19	TGTGCCAGTAGTATCGAGCGGGGGCCCCGGCGGCAGTTCTTC	CASSIERGPRRQFF
NA	16	TRBJ2-1	TRBD2	TRBV7-3	TGTGCCAGCAGCTTAACAGTTAGCGGGAGCTACAATGAGCAGTTCTTC	CASSLTVSGSYNEQFF
NA	18	TRBJ2-2	TRBD2	TRBV3-1/TRBV3-2	TGTGCCAGCAGCCTCAGTAGTGGCTGGACTAGGTTTTCCGGGGAGCTGTTTTTT	CASSLSSGWTRFSGELFF
once	14	TRBJ1-1	TRBD1	TRBV7-9	TGTGCCAGCAGCTCGACAGGGGGGCGGACTGAAGCTTTCTTT	CASSSTGGRTEAFF
NA	13	TRBJ2-7	TRBD1	TRBV12-3/TRBV12-4	TGTGCCAGTGTACCGGGACAGATCTACGAGCAGTACTTC	CASVPGQIYEQYF
once	16	TRBJ2-7	NA	TRBV14	TGTGCCAGCAGCCAAGATCATCGGCTAGCCTCCTACGAGCAGTACTTC	CASSQDHRLASYEQYF
NA	14	TRBJ1-1	NA	TRBV4-3	TGCGCCAGCAGCCAAGGTAGCAGGGGTTCTGAAGCTTTCTTT	CASSQGSRGSEAFF
few	13	TRBJ1-4	NA	TRBV6-5	TGTGCCAGCAGTTATCGAGGGGGTGAAAAACTGTTTTTT	CASSYRGGEKLFF
NA	15	TRBJ1-6	NA	TRBV9	TGTGCCAGCAGCGTAGTAGGGGAGGGTAATTCACCCCTCCACTTT	CASSVVGEGNSPLHF
NA	13	TRBJ1-1	NA	TRBV12-3/TRBV12-4	TGTGCCAGCAGTTACACCCTTGGCACTGAAGCTTTCTTT	CASSYTLGTEAFF
NA	13	TRBJ1-2	NA	TRBV6-6	TGTGCCAGCAGACGTACAGGGAACTATGGCTACACCTTC	CASRRTGNYGYTF
NA	13	TRBJ1-1	NA	TRBV6-6	TGTGCCAGCAGTTACGCCGGGAACACTGAAGCTTTCTTT	CASSYAGNTEAFF
few	12	TRBJ1-6	NA	TRBV30	TGTGCCTGGAGTCCAGGGGACGGGGCCCTCCACTTT	CAWSPGDGALHF
NA	16	TRBJ2-3	TRBD2	TRBV2	TGTGCCAGCAGCGCCGGACTAGCGGGCAACACAGATACGCAGTATTTT	CASSAGLAGNTDTQYF
NA	11	TRBJ1-1	TRBD1	TRBV20-1	TGCAGTGCTTGGACAGGGCTTGAAGCTTTCTTT	CSAWTGLEAFF
NA	14	TRBJ2-7	TRBD1	TRBV6-5	TGTGCCAGCAGTAAACAGACAGGGCCCTACGAGCAGTACTTC	CASSKQTGPYEQYF
few	15	TRBJ1-1	NA	TRBV2	TGTGCCAGCAGTGCTGAGGAGGGTTCGTACACTGAAGCTTTCTTT	CASSAEEGSYTEAFF
NA	13	TRBJ1-3	NA	TRBV30	TGTGCCTGGGGCCCCTACCCTGGAAACACCATATATTTT	CAWGPYPGNTIYF
NA	15	TRBJ1-4	NA	TRBV21-1	TGTGCCAGCAGCAAAAGGGAAGGGGTACATGAAAAACTGTTTTTT	CASSKREGVHEKLFF
NA	14	TRBJ2-3	NA	TRBV7-9	TGTGCCAGCACTCGGGAGTATGGAACAGATACGCAGTATTTT	CASTREYGTDTQYF
NA	11	TRBJ1-1	NA	TRBV29-1	TGTCTCATAGGAGGCAACACTGAAGCTTTCTTT	CLIGGNTEAFF